This TCR beta chain was sequenced during a study of blood T cell repertoires in COVID-19. The germline V gene encodes CDR1 SSHAT and CDR2 FNYEAQ (reference sequence). This CDR3 spans 15 amino acids. Clones were sequenced by immunoSEQ multiplex PCR, and TCRdb holds only the in-frame ones, with some missing. Of about 430,000 clones listed, 80% to 90% are singletons. As to this clone: At one end the junction does not follow the germline gene, possibly because of a read error.

The chain joins TRBV7-7 to TRBJ2-7; 7 nucleotides align to TRBD1. The sample taken for sequencing was PBMCs or T cells enriched from blood (not recorded which). The sequence derives from a man aged 30-40 years who had recovered from COVID-19. CDR3 DNA: TGTGCTAGCAGCCCAGGGACAGCCATAACCTACGAGCAGTACTTC. It encodes CASSPGTAITYEQYF.